This T cell receptor beta chain was observed in a study of post-analysis software for immune sequencing data. Study details: Progressive-relapsing, secondary progressive and relapsing-remitting multiple sclerosis were among the disease courses included.

Libraries were made from TCR beta cDNA, and they carried unique molecular identifiers. The yield from approximately 1 to 10 million T cells was roughly 500,000 cDNA molecules in total. TCRdb reprocessed the PCR reads with MiXCR, giving one entry per CDR3 protein. The table shows hundreds of thousands of distinct CDR3 sequences, with roughly 35% occurring only once. Study-level results: People with multiple sclerosis had a significantly lower normalized Chao1 diversity than controls did. With TRBV5-6, TRBV5-1 and TRBV20-1 included, five TRBV segments were more frequent in patients than in controls. With F measure, samples from one preparation batch clustered together strongly.

This clonotype occurred a few times. Its antigen remains unknown. Per germline, CDR1 SQVTM and CDR2 ANQGSEA. The CDR3 spans 13 residues. After removal of 2 bases from V and 2 bases from J, the junction contained 3 bases not matched to a gene. Sequenced material: blood. V and J are TRBV29-1 and TRBJ2-7; 7 bases fit TRBD1. The receptor was isolated from a girl aged 10 to 17 with multiple sclerosis. The CDR3 protein is CSVELGQPYEQYF. In DNA, the CDR3 is TGCAGCGTTGAACTGGGACAGCCCTACGAGCAGTACTTC.